This T cell receptor (beta chain) was retrieved from a study of T-cell memory formation after mild COVID-19. Study results and limitations: A second wave of clones peaked on day 37, and their SARS-CoV-2 specificity went unconfirmed. Contracting clones, day 15 to 85, had balanced CD4/CD8, and later expanders favored CD4+.

The CDR3 consists of 13 residues. V lost 6 bases and J lost 1, with 9 bases in between. Germline CDR1 and CDR2: KGHDR and SFDVKD. From the 5' RACE reads, TCRdb called clonotypes with MiXCR, one entry per CDR3 protein. There are 500,000 to 550,000 distinct CDR3 sequences in the sample; roughly 22% occur only once, and roughly an eighth lies in the top ten. A few counts support this clonotype. As yet, its antigen is unknown. The rearrangement uses TRBV24-1 and TRBJ2-7, with D possibly being TRBD1 (6 bases). Material: PBMCs or a T cell subset sorted from them (not recorded which). The receptor comes from an adult woman who had mild COVID-19 (a few samples of this study predate the infection). Cell type and time point are not known. CDR3 bases: TGTGCCACCAGTCGAGGACAGTCCTACGAGCAGTACTTC. Translated, it gives CATSRGQSYEQYF.